This T cell receptor (beta chain) was sequenced for a study of shared clonotypes between healthy human individuals. Genomic DNA (from each subset) was split evenly across several immunoSEQ plates. TCRdb's table, derived via immunoSEQ multiplex PCR, lists solely in-frame clones and lacks some. The data show about 2.3 million clones, 85% to 95% seen once. CDR1 and CDR2 (germline): MNHNS, SASEGT. The CDR3 is made up of 15 amino acids. The ends were cut back, 6 bases at V and 1 base at J, with 15 bases in the middle. Source material: naive CD4+ T cells from PBMCs. As for subset: CD45RA+ positively selected. This chain joins TRBV6-1 and TRBJ1-1, with unresolved D. This clonotype was sampled from a young man in good health. Some clones in this sample may be carry-over from other donors' samples. CDR3 residues: CASRFSGSTNTEAFF. The CDR3 DNA reads as TGTGCCAGCAGGTTTTCCGGGTCAACGAACACTGAAGCTTTCTTT.